The 9 T cell receptor beta chains below come from one sample, sequenced in a study of siplizumab effects on memory and regulatory T cells. The repertoire was sequenced with immunoSEQ multiplex PCR; TCRdb's copy has only in-frame clones and lacks some. The data show roughly 25,000 clones, around 80% seen once. The sample taken for sequencing was memory CD4+ T cells sorted from blood. The receptors here all came from a human donor in good health.

The chain recombines TRBV2 with TRBJ2-2, with 11 bases lining up with TRBD2. This CDR3 is built from 16 residues. CDR1 is SNHLY and CDR2 is FYNNEI in the germline V gene. V shed 2 bases, J shed 4 bases, and the junction held 3 bases outside the gene matches. The CDR3 here is CASSEWTSGPTGELFF. CDR3 coding DNA: TGTGCCAGCAGTGAATGGACTAGCGGGCCCACCGGGGAGCTGTTTTTT. Using reference TRBV2 and TRBJ2-2 for the parts outside the CDR3, the full variable domain is EPEVTQTPSHQVTQMGQEVILRCVPISNHLYFYWYRQILGQKVEFLVSFYNNEISEKSEIFDDQFSVERPDGSNFTLKIRSTKLEDSAMYFCASSEWTSGPTGELFFGEGSRLTVL.

The rearrangement joins TRBV19 to TRBJ2-1; 9 bases are a match to TRBD2. The CDR3 consists of 15 residues. V trimming: 3 bases; J trimming: 4 bases; junction bases outside the gene matches: 4. Germline CDR1 and CDR2: LNHDA and SQIVND (reference sequence). Written as DNA, the CDR3 is TGTGCCAGTAGTATCGGACTAGCGAGGTACAATGAGCAGTTCTTC. Protein: CASSIGLARYNEQFF.

This clone came up a few times. DNA of the CDR3: TGTGCCAGTAGTGGAACGGTAGCGCAGCCCCAGCATTTT. It is translated as CASSGTVAQPQHF. The chain recombines TRBV19 with TRBJ1-5; D unresolved. Germline CDR1 LNHDA, CDR2 SQIVND (reference sequence). Trimming stripped 5 bases from V and 7 bases from J, with 12 bases between. This CDR3 region has 13 residues.

V is TRBV19 and J is TRBJ1-2; 10 positions match TRBD1. Germline values: CDR1 LNHDA, CDR2 SQIVND (reference sequence). The CDR3 contains 15 residues. The J segment lost 4 bases and the V segment lost 5 bases, leaving 7 bases of the junction unmatched. Here the CDR3 DNA reads TGTGCCAGTAGTCCCGACAGGGGGCGAAGCTATGGCTACACCTTC. Translated: CASSPDRGRSYGYTF.

The V call is TRBV4-2, the J call TRBJ2-7; 8 bases match TRBD2. Germline loops: CDR1 LGHNA, CDR2 YNFKEQ. CDR3 length: 15 residues. With 2 bases clipped from V and 6 bases from J, the junction kept 9 bases outside the gene matches. In nucleotides, the CDR3 is TGTGCCAGCAGCCAACGTGAGCGGGAGCAGTCCGAGCAGTACTTC. Translating it yields CASSQREREQSEQYF.

V usage is TRBV19 and J usage is TRBJ2-7; the D gene is possibly TRBD2 (7 bases). Germline CDR1 is LNHDA and CDR2 is SQIVND (reference sequence). This CDR3 spans 17 amino acids. V was trimmed by 3 bases and J by 0 bases, leaving 18 bases between them. CDR3 sequence (DNA): TGTGCCAGTAGTATTTCGGGGGGCGGACAGAGCTCCTACGAGCAGTACTTC. It yields the protein CASSISGGGQSSYEQYF.

This chain connects TRBV28 to TRBJ1-2; D is perhaps TRBD1 (5 bases). Germline CDR1 MDHEN, CDR2 SYDVKM. This CDR3 is 14 amino acids long. V lost 3 bases, J lost 8 bases, and 16 bases lay in between. Written as DNA, the CDR3 is TGTGCCAGCAGTTTCCCTTTACAGGCGGGGGGCTACACCTTC. It specifies CASSFPLQAGGYTF.

The gene calls are TRBV5-1 and TRBJ1-6; 7 nucleotides line up with TRBD1. Germline CDR1 and CDR2: SGHRS and YFSETQ. The CDR3 runs to 18 residues. Trimming took 3 bases from V and 0 from J; bases not matched to a gene: 9. The CDR3 coding sequence is TGCGCCAGCAGCTCCAGGGGGATCAGGAGCTCCTATAATTCACCCCTCCACTTT. Translation: CASSSRGIRSSYNSPLHF. The entire variable domain, with the rest obtained from reference TRBV5-1 and TRBJ1-6, is as follows: KAGVTQTPRYLIKTRGQQVTLSCSPISGHRSVSWYQQTPGQGLQFLFEYFSETQRNKGNFPGRFSGRQFSNSRSEMNVSTLELGDSALYLCASSSRGIRSSYNSPLHFGNGTRLTVT.

The genes are TRBV5-6 and TRBJ2-7; a weak D match, TRBD1 (5 bases). The germline V gene has CDR1 SGHDT and CDR2 YYEEEE. The germline V and J ends were trimmed by 0 bases and 4 bases, with 17 bases remaining between them. The CDR3 covers 16 residues. In DNA, the CDR3 is TGTGCCAGCAGCTTGGAGTTAGGGGCAAGCCCATACGAGCAGTACTTC. This gives the protein CASSLELGASPYEQYF.